This is a list of T cell receptor beta chains from one sample in a study of blood T cell repertoires in COVID-19. The data were produced by immunoSEQ multiplex PCR, yet TCRdb's version contains in-frame clones alone and is incomplete. The sample records roughly 120,000 clones, 80% to 95% being singletons. Sequenced sample: peripheral blood. All receptors derive from a man aged 50 to 60 with COVID-19, enrolled during active disease. Both conserved end residues are part of each CDR3. The D gene is left open where the match is weak. For some rows the clone size is stated as once, few or many, or as a class when expanded; others skip it.

TRBV19,once,NA,TRBJ2-2,TGTGCCAGTAGTCAAAAACAGGGATCCGGGGAGCTGTTTTTT,CASSQKQGSGELFF
TRBV7-8,NA,TRBD2,TRBJ2-1,TGTGCCAGCAGCCTAAGGACCCTAGCGGGAGGCCACAATGAGCAGTTCTTC,CASSLRTLAGGHNEQFF
TRBV5-4,NA,TRBD2,TRBJ2-2,TGTGCCAGCAGCCCCGGACTAGCGGGCACCTCGGGGACCGGGGAGCTGTTTTTT,CASSPGLAGTSGTGELFF
TRBV18,NA,TRBD2,TRBJ2-6,TGTGCCAGCTCACCAGTAGAACTAGCGGGAGCTGGAGGGGCCAACGTCCTGACTTTC,CASSPVELAGAGGANVLTF
TRBV19,NA,TRBD1,TRBJ1-2,TGTGCCAGTAGTACGTGGACAGGGGCGCACTATGGCTACACCTTC,CASSTWTGAHYGYTF
TRBV5-4,once,TRBD2,TRBJ2-7,TGTGCCAGCAGCATTGGACCTAGCGGGCCCTACGAGCAGTACTTC,CASSIGPSGPYEQYF
TRBV9,NA,TRBD2,TRBJ2-1,TGTGCCAGCAGTGCTAGCGGGAGCTCCTACAATGAGCAGTTCTTC,CASSASGSSYNEQFF
TRBV9,NA,TRBD2,TRBJ2-2,TGTGCCAGCAGCGCCCTGATAGCGGGGAACACCGGGGAGCTGTTTTTT,CASSALIAGNTGELFF
TRBV10-3,NA,NA,TRBJ1-6,TGTGCCATCAGTGGTGGAGATAATTCACCCCTCCACTTT,CAISGGDNSPLHF
TRBV18,NA,TRBD1,TRBJ2-5,TGTGCCAGCTCACCCGGGACAGGGGCAGTCGGGGAGACCCAGTACTTC,CASSPGTGAVGETQYF
TRBV19,NA,TRBD1,TRBJ1-6,TGTGCCAGTAGCCTACAACAGGGGCGAGGGTATAATTCACCCCTCCACTTT,CASSLQQGRGYNSPLHF
TRBV30,NA,TRBD2,TRBJ2-3,TGTGCCTGGAGTGTACAGGTGGGGTATGGCGGGAGGACAGATACGCAGTATTTT,CAWSVQVGYGGRTDTQYF
TRBV9,NA,TRBD1,TRBJ1-4,TGTGCCAGCAGCGCTCCCGGGACAGGGGTTGAAAAACTGTTTTTT,CASSAPGTGVEKLFF
TRBV28,NA,NA,TRBJ2-5,TGTGCCAGCAGTTTTGCCCGGCGGCAAGAGACCCAGTACTTC,CASSFARRQETQYF
TRBV18,NA,TRBD2,TRBJ2-3,TGTGCCAGCTCATATATAGCGGGAGCTGGAGAAGATACGCAGTATTTT,CASSYIAGAGEDTQYF
TRBV12-3/TRBV12-4,NA,NA,TRBJ2-1,TGTGCCAGCAGTTTTAACCGGGTCAATGAGCAGTTCTTC,CASSFNRVNEQFF
TRBV28,NA,NA,TRBJ1-1,TGTGCCAGCAGCGGGGGGAGCGGTGAAGCTTTCTTT,CASSGGSGEAFF
TRBV4-3,NA,TRBD2,TRBJ2-1,TGCGCCAGCAGCCGAGGACTAGCTCCCTACAATGAGCAGTTCTTC,CASSRGLAPYNEQFF
TRBV2,NA,NA,TRBJ1-2,TGTGCCAGCAGCTTTCCCTTAGCTAACTATGGCTACACCTTC,CASSFPLANYGYTF
TRBV5-1,NA,NA,TRBJ1-1,TGCGCCAGCCAGGGAGGGGTCGGCACTGAAGCTTTCTTT,CASQGGVGTEAFF
TRBV28,NA,NA,TRBJ2-5,TGTGCCAGCAGTTTTGCGGGGGCAGGGGAGACCCAGTACTTC,CASSFAGAGETQYF
TRBV7-9,NA,TRBD1,TRBJ2-1,TGTGCCAGCAGCTCCGGGACAGGGGGCTACAATGAGCAGTTCTTC,CASSSGTGGYNEQFF
TRBV7-3,NA,NA,TRBJ1-1,TGTGCCAGCAGCTTACGGCACAGTGAAGCTTTCTTT,CASSLRHSEAFF
TRBV28,once,TRBD1,TRBJ2-7,TGTGCCAGCATGATGTTGGGACAGGGGGCGGGGGAGCAGTACTTC,CASMMLGQGAGEQYF
TRBV30,NA,NA,TRBJ1-6,TGTGCCTGGAATGTGAGGGTCTCACCCCTCCACTTT,CAWNVRVSPLHF
TRBV7-8,NA,NA,TRBJ1-4,TGTGCCAGCAGCTTTCGGAGAGTTGGGTTCGATGAAAAACTGTTTTTT,CASSFRRVGFDEKLFF
TRBV29-1,NA,TRBD1,TRBJ1-1,TGCAGCGTTAGGACAGGGGGGGCCACTGAAGCTTTCTTT,CSVRTGGATEAFF
TRBV5-1,NA,NA,TRBJ1-1,TGCGCCAGCAGCTTAACAGGGATAAACACTGAAGCTTTCTTT,CASSLTGINTEAFF
TRBV6-2/TRBV6-3,NA,NA,TRBJ2-7,TGTGCCAGCAGTTACTCTTCTCCCCCTCCTTACGAGCAGTACTTC,CASSYSSPPPYEQYF
TRBV7-3,NA,TRBD2,TRBJ2-1,TGTGCCAGCAGCTTAGGGCCCCCACTAGCGGAGCAGTTCTTC,CASSLGPPLAEQFF
TRBV5-1,NA,NA,TRBJ1-4,TGCGCCAGCAGCTTGTCTCCCAGTTTTAATGAAAAACTGTTTTTT,CASSLSPSFNEKLFF
TRBV29-1,NA,TRBD2,TRBJ2-1,TGCAGCGTTGAGGCTGCAGGAATAGCGGGAACCTACAATGAGCAGTTCTTC,CSVEAAGIAGTYNEQFF
TRBV24-1,NA,NA,TRBJ2-2,TGTGCCACCAGTGATCCCACCCCGGGCGGGGAGCTGTTTTTT,CATSDPTPGGELFF
TRBV6-5,NA,NA,TRBJ2-3,TGTGCCAGCACCCTCGGCCCGGGGTATACGCAGTATTTT,CASTLGPGYTQYF
TRBV7-2,NA,NA,TRBJ1-3,TGTGCCAGCAGCATGGGGCAGGGATTTGGAAACACCATATATTTT,CASSMGQGFGNTIYF
TRBV5-1,NA,NA,TRBJ2-2,TGCGCCAGCAGCTTGGTAACTAGTGGCACCGGGGAGCTGTTTTTT,CASSLVTSGTGELFF
TRBV19,NA,TRBD1,TRBJ2-2,TGTGCCAGTAGTATGTTAGGACAGGGAAACACCGGGGAGCTGTTTTTT,CASSMLGQGNTGELFF
TRBV5-5,NA,NA,TRBJ2-3,TGTGCCAGCAGCTTGGAACGGGATACGCAGTATTTT,CASSLERDTQYF
TRBV27,NA,NA,TRBJ2-7,TGTGCCAGCAGTTCCCCGCAGGGGACCTACGAGCAGTACTTC,CASSSPQGTYEQYF
TRBV6-5,NA,TRBD1,TRBJ2-7,TGTGCCAGCAGGCCCGGGACAGCTCATCGCGAGCAGTACTTC,CASRPGTAHREQYF
TRBV5-4,NA,NA,TRBJ1-2,TGTGCCAGCAGCTTGCAGGCAGGGGTTGGCTATGGCTACACCTTC,CASSLQAGVGYGYTF
TRBV3-1/TRBV3-2,NA,NA,TRBJ1-5,TGTGCCAGCAGCCAAGATTCGGGAGCTTGGCAGCCCCAGCATTTT,CASSQDSGAWQPQHF
TRBV3-1/TRBV3-2,NA,NA,TRBJ2-1,TGTGCCAGCAGCCAAGTTGGGGGCCTAACCGGAAATGAGCAGTTCTTC,CASSQVGGLTGNEQFF
TRBV19,NA,TRBD2,TRBJ2-1,TGTGCCAGTAGTATATTCCCGGGACTAGCGGGAGGGACCAATGAGCAGTTCTTC,CASSIFPGLAGGTNEQFF
TRBV29-1,NA,TRBD2,TRBJ2-1,TGCAGCGTTGAAAATCTAGCGGCCCCCTACAATGAGCAGTTCTTC,CSVENLAAPYNEQFF
TRBV6-5,NA,TRBD1,TRBJ1-1,TGTGCCAGCGGATACAGGGGGCGGGTGACTGAAGCTTTCTTT,CASGYRGRVTEAFF
TRBV4-1,NA,TRBD2,TRBJ2-3,TGCGCCAGCAGCCAAGATATGGGGCTAGCGGGAGTCCCAGATACGCAGTATTTT,CASSQDMGLAGVPDTQYF
TRBV6-5,NA,TRBD1,TRBJ2-7,TGTGCCAGCATGGACAGGGTAGGATACGAGCAGTACTTC,CASMDRVGYEQYF
TRBV4-3,NA,NA,TRBJ2-3,TGCGCCAGCAGCCAAGGGTCTAACACAGATACGCAGTATTTT,CASSQGSNTDTQYF
TRBV19,NA,NA,TRBJ2-5,TGTGCCAGTAGTATAGGTCTTAAAGAGACCCAGTACTTC,CASSIGLKETQYF